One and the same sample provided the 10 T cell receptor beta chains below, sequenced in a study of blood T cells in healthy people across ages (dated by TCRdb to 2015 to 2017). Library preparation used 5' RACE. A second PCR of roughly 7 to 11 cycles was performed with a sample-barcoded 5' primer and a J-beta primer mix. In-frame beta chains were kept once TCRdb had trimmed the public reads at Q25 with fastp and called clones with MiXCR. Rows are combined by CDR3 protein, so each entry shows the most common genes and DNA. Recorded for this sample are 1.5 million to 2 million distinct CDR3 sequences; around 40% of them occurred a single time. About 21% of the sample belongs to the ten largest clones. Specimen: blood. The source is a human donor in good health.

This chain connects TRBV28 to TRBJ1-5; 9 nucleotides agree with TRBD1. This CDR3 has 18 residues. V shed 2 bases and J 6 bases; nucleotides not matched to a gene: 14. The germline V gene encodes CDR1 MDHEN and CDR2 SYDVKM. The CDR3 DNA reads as TGTGCCAGCAGTTTAATTGGGGGACAGGGCTTTGGGCGTCAGCCCCAGCATTTT. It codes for CASSLIGGQGFGRQPQHF.

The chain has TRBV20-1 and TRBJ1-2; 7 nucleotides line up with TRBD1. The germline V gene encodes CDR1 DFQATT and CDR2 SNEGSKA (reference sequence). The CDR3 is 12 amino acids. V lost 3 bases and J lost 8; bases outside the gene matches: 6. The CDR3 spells CSARLNRGGYTF. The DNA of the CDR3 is TGCAGTGCTAGGCTCAACAGGGGCGGCTACACCTTC.

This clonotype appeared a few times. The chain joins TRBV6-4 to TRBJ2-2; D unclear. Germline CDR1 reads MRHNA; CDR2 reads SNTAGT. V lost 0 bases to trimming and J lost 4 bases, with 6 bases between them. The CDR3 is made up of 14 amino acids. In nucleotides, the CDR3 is TGTGCCAGCAGTGACTCATGGGCCACCGGGGAGCTGTTTTTT. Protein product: CASSDSWATGELFF.

CDR3 in DNA: TGTGCCAGCAGTCTGGACAGTTTTTCCTCGTGGGAGCAGTACTTC. This encodes CASSLDSFSSWEQYF. The gene calls are TRBV14 and TRBJ2-7; maybe TRBD1 (6 bases). V lost 6 bases to trimming and J lost 7 bases, with 22 bases between them. This CDR3 comprises 15 residues. CDR1 and CDR2 from the germline V gene are SGHDN and FVKESK.

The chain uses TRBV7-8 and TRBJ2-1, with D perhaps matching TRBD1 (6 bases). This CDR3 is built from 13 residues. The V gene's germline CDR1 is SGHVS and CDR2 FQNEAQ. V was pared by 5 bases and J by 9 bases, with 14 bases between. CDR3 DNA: TGTGCCAGCAGCCCGGGACACTTCACTGAGCAGTTCTTC. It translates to CASSPGHFTEQFF. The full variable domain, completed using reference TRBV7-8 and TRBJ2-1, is GAGVSQSPRYKVAKRGQDVALRCDPISGHVSLFWYQQALGQGPEFLTYFQNEAQLDKSGLPSDRFFAERPEGSVSTLKIQRTQQEDSAVYLCASSPGHFTEQFFGPGTRLTVL.

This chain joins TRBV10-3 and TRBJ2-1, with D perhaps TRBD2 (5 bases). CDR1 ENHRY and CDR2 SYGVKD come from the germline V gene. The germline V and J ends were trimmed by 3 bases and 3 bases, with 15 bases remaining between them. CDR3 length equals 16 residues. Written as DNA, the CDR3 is TGTGCCATCAGTGATCCCGGGGTGGCAGTCTACAATGAGCAGTTCTTC. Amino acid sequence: CAISDPGVAVYNEQFF.

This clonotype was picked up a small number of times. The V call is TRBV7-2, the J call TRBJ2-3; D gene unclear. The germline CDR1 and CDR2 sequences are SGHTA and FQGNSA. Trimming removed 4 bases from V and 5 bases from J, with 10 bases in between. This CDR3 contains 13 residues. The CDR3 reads CASSSLFEDTQYF. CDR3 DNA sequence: TGTGCCAGCAGCTCCTTATTCGAAGATACGCAGTATTTT.

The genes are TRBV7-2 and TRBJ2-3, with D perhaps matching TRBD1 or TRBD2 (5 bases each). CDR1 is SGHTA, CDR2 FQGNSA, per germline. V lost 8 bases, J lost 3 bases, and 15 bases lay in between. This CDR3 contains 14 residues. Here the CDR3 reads CTSLAGTKTDTQYF. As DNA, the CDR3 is TGTACCAGCCTCGCAGGGACGAAAACAGATACGCAGTATTTT.

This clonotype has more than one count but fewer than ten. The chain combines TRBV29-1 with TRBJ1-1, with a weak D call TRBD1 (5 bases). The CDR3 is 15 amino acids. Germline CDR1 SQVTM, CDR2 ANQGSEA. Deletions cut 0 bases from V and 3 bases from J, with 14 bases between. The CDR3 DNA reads TGCAGCGTTGAAGATCGAGGGGTTGTGGACACTGAAGCTTTCTTT. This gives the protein CSVEDRGVVDTEAFF.

This CDR3 is CAWSWGSGEQYF. CDR3 DNA: TGTGCCTGGTCTTGGGGCTCGGGAGAGCAGTACTTC. The chain employs TRBV30 and TRBJ2-7, with D possibly being TRBD1 or TRBD2 (5 bases each). The CDR3 covers 12 residues. V was pared by 5 bases and J by 7 bases, with 15 bases between. CDR1 is GTSNPN, CDR2 SVGIG, per germline (reference sequence).